Each of the 14 T cell receptor beta chains below was sequenced from the same sample in a study of T cells after yellow fever vaccination (dated by TCRdb to about 2019). Libraries were prepared through 5' RACE. The reads were generated on an Illumina HiSeq 2500. Using fastp trimming at Q25 and MiXCR clonotype assembly, TCRdb reanalyzed the public sequencing data and kept in-frame beta chains. Rows matching on CDR3 protein sequence are summarized as one entry with the most common DNA and genes. The sample table contains roughly 310,000 distinct CDR3 sequences; only one count was recorded for 8.7% of them. The leading ten clones occupy about 20% of the sample. The treatment or condition label of this sample denotes: live attenuated yellow fever vaccine strain. This material consisted of PBMCs, taken on the day of the first yellow fever vaccination. The receptors were gathered from a man aged 18 to 35 who received the YFV17D yellow fever vaccine.

The table lists this clonotype with many counts. CDR3 sequence reads: CASSESNEQFF. In DNA, the CDR3 is TGTGCCAGCAGTGAGAGCAATGAGCAGTTCTTC. This rearrangement joins TRBV2 to TRBJ2-1; no firm D call. CDR3 length: 11 amino acids. The V and J ends lost 3 bases and 6 bases respectively, with 3 bases between them. From germline, CDR1 is SNHLY and CDR2 FYNNEI.

This clonotype appeared a few times. The chain is built from TRBV6-1 and TRBJ2-1, with 9 positions matching TRBD2. Unmatched junction bases numbered 11, after V lost 9 bases and J lost 8 bases. This CDR3 is 14 amino acids long. Germline V CDR1 and CDR2: MNHNS, SASEGT. The CDR3 is CASKGGGAMYEQFF. The CDR3 DNA is TGTGCCAGTAAGGGCGGGGGGGCAATGTATGAGCAGTTCTTC.

This chain connects TRBV7-8 to TRBJ2-5; 9 bases are shared with TRBD2. There are 17 residues in the CDR3. Per germline, CDR1 SGHVS and CDR2 FQNEAQ. V shed 2 bases, J shed 0 bases, and the junction held 7 bases outside the gene matches. The CDR3 DNA sequence: TGTGCCAGCAGCTTAAGGCTAGCGGGGAGACACCAAGAGACCCAGTACTTC. It is translated as CASSLRLAGRHQETQYF.

The rearrangement uses TRBV20-1 and TRBJ1-2; no firm D call. The CDR3 runs to 10 residues. V dropped 1 base and J dropped 8 bases, with 5 bases sitting between them. CDR1 and CDR2 (germline): DFQATT, SNEGSKA (reference sequence). CDR3: CSARAGGYTF. The CDR3 nucleotides are TGCAGTGCTAGAGCCGGGGGCTACACCTTC.

This clonotype was detected ten times or more. This sequence joins TRBV20-1 and TRBJ1-5; D remains ambiguous. The V end was cut by 2 bases, the J end by 4 bases, with 6 bases between. CDR3 length: 12 amino acids. The germline gives CDR1 DFQATT, CDR2 SNEGSKA (reference sequence). CDR3: CSARSGNQPQHF. As DNA, the CDR3 is TGCAGTGCTAGATCCGGTAATCAGCCCCAGCATTTT.

This clonotype was counted at least ten times. The chain is built from TRBV7-2 and TRBJ2-7; D remains ambiguous. This CDR3 has 15 amino acids. Germline lookup yields CDR1 SGHTA and CDR2 FQGNSA. Trimming cost V 3 bases and J 2 bases, with 14 bases left between them. The CDR3 reads CASSFTMIEAYEQYF. The CDR3 DNA is TGTGCCAGCAGCTTTACAATGATCGAGGCCTACGAGCAGTACTTC.

CDR3: CASSKPSWGSEKLFF. The CDR3 DNA follows: TGTGCCAGTAGTAAACCCTCGTGGGGGAGTGAAAAACTGTTTTTT. The V call is TRBV19, the J call TRBJ1-4; possibly TRBD1 for D (5 bases). The CDR3 contains 15 residues. With 4 bases removed from V and 7 bases from J, the gap between germline ends came to 16 bases. Germline V gene data show CDR1 as LNHDA and CDR2 as SQIVND (reference sequence).

This clonotype has just a few counts. The chain couples TRBV9 to TRBJ1-2; 7 bases align to TRBD1. Germline-derived CDR1 and CDR2 are SGDLS and YYNGEE. CDR3 length: 15 amino acids. Trimming at V came to 0 bases and at J to 4 bases, leaving 6 bases not matched to a gene. CDR3 nucleotide sequence: TGTGCCAGCAGCGTAGGATCGGGACAGTTCTATGGCTACACCTTC. Residues: CASSVGSGQFYGYTF.

A few counts support this clonotype. The chain couples TRBV5-1 to TRBJ2-2; 12 positions agree with TRBD1. This CDR3 is 18 amino acids long. Trimming at V came to 3 bases and at J to 6 bases, leaving 12 bases not matched to a gene. CDR1 SGHRS and CDR2 YFSETQ come from the germline V gene. DNA of the CDR3: TGCGCCAGCAGCTCACCGCTTTCGGGACAGGGGGCGGCCGGGGAGCTGTTTTTT. It specifies CASSSPLSGQGAAGELFF.

This chain links TRBV12-3 or TRBV12-4 with TRBJ1-2; D possibly corresponds to TRBD1 (6 bases). CDR3 length: 13 residues. V lost 5 bases and J 3 bases, leaving 10 bases between the germline ends. CDR3 in amino acids: CASSQGLYYGYTF. CDR3 DNA: TGTGCCAGCAGTCAGGGGCTTTACTATGGCTACACCTTC.

There are a few counts of this clonotype. The chain uses TRBV7-9 and TRBJ2-7, with 12 bases fitting TRBD1. V lost 5 bases, J lost 7 bases, and 24 bases stayed unmatched. The CDR3 has 20 residues. The germline V gene encodes CDR1 SEHNR and CDR2 FQNEAQ (reference sequence). In DNA, the CDR3 is TGTGCCAGCAGCCCCATTCCGGGACAGGGGGCTAATTGGTCTACTTGGGAGCAGTACTTC. Translating gives CASSPIPGQGANWSTWEQYF.

This clonotype was recorded many times. The chain couples TRBV18 to TRBJ2-7, with a possible D match to TRBD2 (7 bases). Trimming stripped 0 bases from V and 5 bases from J, with 11 bases between. Germline assignment: CDR1 KGHSH and CDR2 LQKENI. The CDR3 is 14 amino acids. The DNA for the CDR3 is TGTGCCAGCTCACCACCGGGGGGGGCGGACGAGCAGTACTTC. Residues: CASSPPGGADEQYF. Full variable domain (missing parts from reference TRBV18 and TRBJ2-7): NAGVMQNPRHLVRRRGQEARLRCSPMKGHSHVYWYRQLPEEGLKFMVYLQKENIIDESGMPKERFSAEFPKEGPSILRIQQVVRGDSAAYFCASSPPGGADEQYFGPGTRLTVT.

The chain is built from TRBV20-1 and TRBJ1-5; 7 bases agree with TRBD1. The CDR3 consists of 14 residues. The germline V gene encodes CDR1 DFQATT and CDR2 SNEGSKA (reference sequence). V lost 3 bases and J lost 4; bases outside the gene matches: 6. Written as DNA, the CDR3 is TGCAGTGCTAGGGGTGGGACAGAAAATCAGCCCCAGCATTTT. It yields the protein CSARGGTENQPQHF.

This clonotype has more than one count but fewer than ten. The rearrangement links TRBV28 to TRBJ2-3; 7 bases agree with TRBD1. V dropped 3 bases and J dropped 5; count of bases not matched to a gene: 8. This CDR3 contains 15 residues. CDR1 and CDR2 from the germline V gene are MDHEN and SYDVKM. The CDR3 here is CASSFLQGSGDTQYF. In nucleotides, the CDR3 is TGTGCCAGCAGTTTTTTACAGGGGTCGGGAGATACGCAGTATTTT.